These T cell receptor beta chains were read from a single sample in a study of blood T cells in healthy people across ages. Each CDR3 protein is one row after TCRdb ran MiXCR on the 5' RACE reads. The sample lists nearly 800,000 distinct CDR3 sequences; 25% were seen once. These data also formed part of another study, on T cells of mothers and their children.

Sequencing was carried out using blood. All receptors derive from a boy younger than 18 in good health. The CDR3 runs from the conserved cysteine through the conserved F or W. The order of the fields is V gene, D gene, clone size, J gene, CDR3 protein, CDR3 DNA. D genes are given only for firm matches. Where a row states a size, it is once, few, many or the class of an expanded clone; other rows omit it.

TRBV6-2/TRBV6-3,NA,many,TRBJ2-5,CASSQGETQYF,TGTGCCAGCAGCCAAGGGGAGACCCAGTACTTC
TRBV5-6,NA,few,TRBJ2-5,CASSLIRTRGVPSETQYF,TGTGCCAGCAGCTTGATCAGGACCAGGGGGGTGCCATCGGAGACCCAGTACTTC
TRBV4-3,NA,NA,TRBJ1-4,CASSQDTGDNEKLFF,TGCGCCAGCAGCCAAGATACAGGAGATAATGAAAAACTGTTTTTT
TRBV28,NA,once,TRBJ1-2,CASSQKIQVAYGYTF,TGTGCCAGCAGCCAGAAGATACAGGTGGCTTATGGCTACACCTTC
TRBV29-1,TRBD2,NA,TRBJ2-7,CSVHGTSGSYEQYF,TGCAGCGTCCACGGGACTAGCGGCTCCTACGAGCAGTACTTC
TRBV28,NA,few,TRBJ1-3,CASTPRGHSGNTIYF,TGTGCCAGCACCCCTCGGGGACACTCTGGAAACACCATATATTTT
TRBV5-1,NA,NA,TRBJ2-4,CASSLVLDRPKAKNIQYF,TGCGCCAGCAGCCTAGTCCTTGACAGGCCCAAAGCCAAAAACATTCAGTACTTC
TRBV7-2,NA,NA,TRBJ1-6,CASRQPNSPLHF,TGTGCCAGCAGGCAACCCAATTCACCCCTCCACTTT
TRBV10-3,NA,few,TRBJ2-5,CAIKKGTAGETQYF,TGTGCCATCAAAAAAGGAACCGCCGGAGAGACCCAGTACTTC
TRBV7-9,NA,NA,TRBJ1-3,CASSLTSSGNTIYF,TGTGCCAGCAGCTTGACTTCTTCTGGAAACACCATATATTTT
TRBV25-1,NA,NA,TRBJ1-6,CASSLSVVYSPLHF,TGTGCCAGCTCGCTTTCTGTCGTCTATTCACCCCTCCACTTT
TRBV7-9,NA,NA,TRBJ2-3,CASSPSSAYTQYF,TGTGCCAGCAGCCCATCTAGTGCATATACGCAGTATTTT
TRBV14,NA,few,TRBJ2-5,CASRQGNQETQYF,TGTGCCAGCAGGCAAGGGAACCAAGAGACCCAGTACTTC
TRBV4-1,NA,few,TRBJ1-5,CASSQPPEGHSNQPQHF,TGCGCCAGCAGCCAACCCCCCGAAGGGCATAGCAATCAGCCCCAGCATTTT
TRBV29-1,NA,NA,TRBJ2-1,CSVRIKGQNYNEQFF,TGCAGCGTCCGCATTAAAGGGCAAAACTACAATGAGCAGTTCTTC
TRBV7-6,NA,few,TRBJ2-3,CASSLVVADTQYF,TGTGCCAGCAGCTTAGTAGTTGCAGATACGCAGTATTTT
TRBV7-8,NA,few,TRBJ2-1,CASSLQAYNEQFF,TGTGCCAGCAGCTTGCAAGCGTACAATGAGCAGTTCTTC
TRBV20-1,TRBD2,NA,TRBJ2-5,CSAQFSGGAETQYF,TGCAGTGCTCAATTTAGCGGGGGGGCCGAGACCCAGTACTTC
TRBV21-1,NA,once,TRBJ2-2,CARSRDRAVGELFF,TGTGCCAGGAGCCGGGACAGGGCGGTCGGGGAGCTGTTTTTT
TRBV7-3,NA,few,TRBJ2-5,CASSTQGIGETQYF,TGTGCCAGCAGCACTCAGGGGATTGGAGAGACCCAGTACTTC
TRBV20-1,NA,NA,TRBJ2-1,CSAVPRRF,TGCAGTGCTGTACCGCGCCGTTTC
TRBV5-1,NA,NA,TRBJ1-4,CASSLVLSSEKLFF,TGCGCCAGCAGCTTGGTTTTGAGCAGCGAAAAACTGTTTTTT
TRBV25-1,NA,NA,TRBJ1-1,CASSKTGVTEAFF,TGTGCCAGCAGTAAGACAGGTGTCACTGAAGCTTTCTTT
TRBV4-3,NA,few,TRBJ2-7,CASSQDSGREVEQYF,TGCGCCAGCAGCCAAGATTCGGGCAGGGAAGTCGAGCAGTACTTC
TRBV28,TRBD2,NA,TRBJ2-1,CASSGTSGMRSYNEQFF,TGTGCCAGCAGCGGGACTAGCGGGATGAGGTCCTACAATGAGCAGTTCTTC
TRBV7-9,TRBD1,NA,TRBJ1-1,CASSPRGPGRSEASF,TGTGCCAGCAGCCCCAGGGGGCCGGGTAGGTCTGAAGCTTCCTTT
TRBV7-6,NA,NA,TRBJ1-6,CASSRTGFRTYNSPLHF,TGTGCCAGCAGCCGAACGGGGTTCCGGACTTATAATTCACCCCTCCACTTT
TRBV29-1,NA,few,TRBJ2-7,CSVLNNYEQYF,TGCAGCGTTTTGAATAACTACGAGCAGTACTTC
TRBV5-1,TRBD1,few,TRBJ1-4,CASTTGDATNEKLFF,TGCGCCAGCACTACAGGGGATGCAACTAATGAAAAACTGTTTTTT
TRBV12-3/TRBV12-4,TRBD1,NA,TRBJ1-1,CASSGTDEAFF,TGTGCCAGCAGTGGGACAGATGAAGCTTTCTTT
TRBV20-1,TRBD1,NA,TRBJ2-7,CSALKQGSSYEQYF,TGCAGTGCGCTCAAACAGGGGTCCTCCTACGAGCAGTACTTC
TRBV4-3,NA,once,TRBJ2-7,CASSQRTGGPYEQYF,TGCGCCAGCAGCCAGCGGACGGGGGGCCCTTACGAGCAGTACTTC
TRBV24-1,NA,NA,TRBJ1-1,CATSDGQVPEAFF,TGTGCCACCAGTGATGGCCAGGTACCTGAAGCTTTCTTT
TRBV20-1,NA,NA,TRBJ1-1,CSAKGYGRMGLNTEAFF,TGCAGTGCCAAGGGTTACGGGAGGATGGGTCTGAACACTGAAGCTTTCTTT
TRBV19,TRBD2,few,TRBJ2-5,CASSTRGLAGGETQYF,TGTGCCAGTAGTACCAGGGGACTAGCGGGAGGAGAGACCCAGTACTTC
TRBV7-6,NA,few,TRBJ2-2,CASSLESWAAQAGELFF,TGTGCCAGCAGCTTAGAGAGCTGGGCAGCGCAAGCCGGGGAGCTGTTTTTT
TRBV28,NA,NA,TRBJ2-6,CASSPGATGANVLTF,TGTGCCAGCAGTCCGGGGGCGACTGGGGCCAACGTCCTGACTTTC
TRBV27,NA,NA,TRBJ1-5,CASSQTGAGLQPQHF,TGTGCCAGCAGTCAGACCGGAGCGGGACTGCAGCCCCAGCATTTT
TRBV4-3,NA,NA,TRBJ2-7,CASSQDTGRNEQYF,TGCGCCAGCAGCCAAGATACAGGGAGAAACGAGCAGTACTTC
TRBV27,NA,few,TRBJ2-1,CASSLGPEDRYNEQFF,TGTGCCAGCAGCTTAGGGCCGGAAGATCGGTACAATGAGCAGTTCTTC
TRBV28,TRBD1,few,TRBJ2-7,CASSDHRDRGRNPYEQYF,TGTGCCAGCAGCGACCACCGGGACAGGGGGCGAAACCCTTACGAGCAGTACTTC
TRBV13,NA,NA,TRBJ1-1,CASSLPGGLNTEAFF,TGTGCCAGCAGCTTACCGGGTGGCCTGAACACTGAAGCTTTCTTT
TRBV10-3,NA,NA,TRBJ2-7,CAISENGAYEQYF,TGTGCCATCAGTGAGAACGGCGCCTACGAGCAGTACTTC
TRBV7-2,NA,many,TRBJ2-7,CASSLAFGSVHEQYF,TGTGCCAGCAGCTTAGCGTTTGGGAGCGTCCACGAGCAGTACTTC
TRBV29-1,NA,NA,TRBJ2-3,CSVDLSAGYTDTQYF,TGCAGCGTTGATTTGTCTGCGGGCTACACAGATACGCAGTATTTT
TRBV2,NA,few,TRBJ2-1,CAGRGDRRNEQFF,TGTGCCGGACGAGGGGACCGGCGGAATGAGCAGTTCTTC
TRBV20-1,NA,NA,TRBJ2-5,CSAQTDFQETQYF,TGCAGTGCTCAGACGGACTTTCAAGAGACCCAGTACTTC
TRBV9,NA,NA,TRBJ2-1,CASRPGAAGLDEQFF,TGTGCCAGCAGGCCTGGGGCGGCGGGACTCGATGAGCAGTTCTTC
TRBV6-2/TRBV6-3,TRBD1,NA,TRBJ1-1,CASIGQGKTEAFF,TGTGCCAGCATCGGACAGGGTAAAACTGAAGCTTTCTTT
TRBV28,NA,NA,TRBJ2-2,CASRQSNTGELFF,TGTGCCAGCAGACAGTCGAACACCGGGGAGCTGTTTTTT
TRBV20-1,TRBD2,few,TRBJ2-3,CSASTSGTSTDTQYF,TGCAGTGCTAGCACTAGCGGGACGAGCACAGATACGCAGTATTTT
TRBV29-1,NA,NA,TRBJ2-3,CSVTGTPTSTDTQYF,TGCAGCGTCACCGGGACACCTACTAGCACAGATACGCAGTATTTT